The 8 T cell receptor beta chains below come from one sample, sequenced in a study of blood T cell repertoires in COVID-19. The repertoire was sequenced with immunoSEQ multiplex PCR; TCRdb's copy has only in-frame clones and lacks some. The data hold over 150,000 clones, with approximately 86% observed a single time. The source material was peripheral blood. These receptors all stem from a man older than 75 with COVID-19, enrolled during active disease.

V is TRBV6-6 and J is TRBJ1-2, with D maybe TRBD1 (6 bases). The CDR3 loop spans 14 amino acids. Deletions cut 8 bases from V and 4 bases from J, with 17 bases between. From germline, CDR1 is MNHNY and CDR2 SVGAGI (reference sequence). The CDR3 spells CASQGGGLSYGYTF. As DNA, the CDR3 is TGTGCCAGCCAAGGGGGGGGCCTTAGCTATGGCTACACCTTC.

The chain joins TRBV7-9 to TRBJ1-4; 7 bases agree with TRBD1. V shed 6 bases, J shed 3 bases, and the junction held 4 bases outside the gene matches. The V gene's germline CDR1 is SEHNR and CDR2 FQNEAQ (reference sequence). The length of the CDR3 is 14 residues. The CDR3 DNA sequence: TGTGCCAGCAGAACGACAGGGTCTAATGAAAAACTGTTTTTT. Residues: CASRTTGSNEKLFF.

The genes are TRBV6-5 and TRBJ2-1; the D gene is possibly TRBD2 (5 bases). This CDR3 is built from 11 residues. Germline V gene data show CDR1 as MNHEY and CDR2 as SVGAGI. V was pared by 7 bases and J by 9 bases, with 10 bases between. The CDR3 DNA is TGTGCCAGCACCTTAGGAGGTGAGCAGTTCTTC. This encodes CASTLGGEQFF.

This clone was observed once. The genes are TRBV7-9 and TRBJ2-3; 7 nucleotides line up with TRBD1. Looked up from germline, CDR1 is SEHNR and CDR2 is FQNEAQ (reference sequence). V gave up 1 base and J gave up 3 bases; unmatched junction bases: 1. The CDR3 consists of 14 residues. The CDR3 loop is CASSLGGQTDTQYF. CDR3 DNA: TGTGCCAGCAGCTTAGGGGGACAGACAGATACGCAGTATTTT.

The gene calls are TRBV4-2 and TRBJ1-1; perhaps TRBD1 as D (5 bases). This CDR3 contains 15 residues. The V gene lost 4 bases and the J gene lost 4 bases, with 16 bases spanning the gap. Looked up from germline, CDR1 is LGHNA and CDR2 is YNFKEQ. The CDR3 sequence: CASSPPGAPRTEAFF. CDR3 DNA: TGTGCCAGCAGCCCCCCTGGGGCTCCGCGCACTGAAGCTTTCTTT.

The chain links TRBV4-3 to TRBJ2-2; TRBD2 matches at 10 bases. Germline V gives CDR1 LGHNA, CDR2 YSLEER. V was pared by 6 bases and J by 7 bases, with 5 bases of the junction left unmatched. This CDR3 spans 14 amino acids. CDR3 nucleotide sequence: TGCGCCAGCAGAGCGGGACTAGCGAACGGGGAGCTGTTTTTT. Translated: CASRAGLANGELFF.

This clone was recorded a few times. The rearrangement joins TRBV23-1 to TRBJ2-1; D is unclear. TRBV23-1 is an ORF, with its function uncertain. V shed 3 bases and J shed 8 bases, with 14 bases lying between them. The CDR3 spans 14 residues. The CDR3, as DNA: TGCGCCAGCAGTCACCTACCTGAGGCCCATGAGCAGTTCTTC. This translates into CASSHLPEAHEQFF.

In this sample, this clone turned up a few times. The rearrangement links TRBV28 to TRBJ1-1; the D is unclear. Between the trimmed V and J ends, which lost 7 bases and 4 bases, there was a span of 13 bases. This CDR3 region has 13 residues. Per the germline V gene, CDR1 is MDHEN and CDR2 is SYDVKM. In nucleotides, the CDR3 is TGTGCCAGCACCTCAGCGGGCGGCACTGAAGCTTTCTTT. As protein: CASTSAGGTEAFF.